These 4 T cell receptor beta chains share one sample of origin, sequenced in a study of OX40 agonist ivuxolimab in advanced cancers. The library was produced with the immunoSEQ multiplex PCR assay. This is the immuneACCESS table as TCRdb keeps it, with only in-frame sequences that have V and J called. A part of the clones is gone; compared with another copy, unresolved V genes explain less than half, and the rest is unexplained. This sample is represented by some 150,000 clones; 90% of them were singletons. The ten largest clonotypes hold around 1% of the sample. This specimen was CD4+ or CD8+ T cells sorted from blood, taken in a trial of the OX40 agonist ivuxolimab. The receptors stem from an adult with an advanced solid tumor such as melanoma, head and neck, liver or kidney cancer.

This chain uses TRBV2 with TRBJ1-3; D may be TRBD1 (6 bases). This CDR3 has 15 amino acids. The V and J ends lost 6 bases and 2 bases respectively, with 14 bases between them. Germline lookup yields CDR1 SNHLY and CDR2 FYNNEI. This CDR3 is CASRIQGTTGNTIYF. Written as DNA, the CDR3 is TGTGCCAGCAGGATACAGGGTACTACTGGAAACACCATATATTTT.

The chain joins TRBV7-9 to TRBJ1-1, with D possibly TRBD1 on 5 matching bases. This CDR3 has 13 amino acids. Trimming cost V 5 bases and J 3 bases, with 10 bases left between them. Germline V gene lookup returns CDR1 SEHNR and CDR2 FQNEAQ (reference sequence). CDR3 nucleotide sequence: TGTGCCAGCAGCCGAGACAGTTACACTGAAGCTTTCTTT. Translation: CASSRDSYTEAFF.

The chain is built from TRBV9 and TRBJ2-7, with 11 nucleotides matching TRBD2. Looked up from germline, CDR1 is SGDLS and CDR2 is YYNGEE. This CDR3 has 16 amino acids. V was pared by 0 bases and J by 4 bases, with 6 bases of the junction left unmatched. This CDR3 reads CASSVATSGSVYEQYF. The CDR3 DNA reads TGTGCCAGCAGCGTAGCAACTAGCGGGAGTGTATACGAGCAGTACTTC. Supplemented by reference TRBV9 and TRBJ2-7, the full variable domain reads DSGVTQTPKHLITATGQRVTLRCSPRSGDLSVYWYQQSLDQGLQFLIQYYNGEERAKGNILERFSAQQFPDLHSELNLSSLELGDSALYFCASSVATSGSVYEQYFGPGTRLTVT.

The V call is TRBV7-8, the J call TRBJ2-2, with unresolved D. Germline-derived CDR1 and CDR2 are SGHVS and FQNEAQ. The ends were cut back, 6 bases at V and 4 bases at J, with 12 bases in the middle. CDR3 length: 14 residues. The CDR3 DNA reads TGTGCCAGCAGTACCCTAGGGCCCACCGGGGAGCTGTTTTTT. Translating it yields CASSTLGPTGELFF. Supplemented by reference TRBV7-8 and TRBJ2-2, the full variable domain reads GAGVSQSPRYKVAKRGQDVALRCDPISGHVSLFWYQQALGQGPEFLTYFQNEAQLDKSGLPSDRFFAERPEGSVSTLKIQRTQQEDSAVYLCASSTLGPTGELFFGEGSRLTVL.